The rows below give T cell receptor beta chains drawn from one sample of a study of graft-versus-host responses after intestinal transplantation. The table came from immunoSEQ multiplex PCR; TCRdb's copy has only in-frame clones and leaves some out. The data show about 71,000 clones, around 95% seen once. Antigens for these TCRs are unknown. The sequencing here drew on unstimulated CD8+ T cells sorted from spleen or lymph node cells, taken before intestinal transplant. These receptors were taken from a human donor who received an intestinal transplant. The CDR3 runs from the conserved cysteine through the conserved F or W.

CDR3 length	J gene	V gene	CDR3 protein
18	TRBJ1-1	TRBV11-2	CASSFSSYRFWVNTEAFF
16	TRBJ2-3	TRBV27	CASSTPSGVSTDTQYF
16	TRBJ1-2	TRBV23-1	CASSQSRGGEGKGYTF
12	TRBJ2-1	TRBV7-9	CASSSYREDEFF
14	TRBJ2-7	TRBV30	CAWNPGQGTNEQYF
20	TRBJ1-2	TRBV30	CAWSKIVFGRGRRINYGYTF
13	TRBJ2-1	TRBV27	CASSLQRGNEQFF
14	TRBJ2-7	TRBV29-1	CSVERGGSSYEQYF
15	TRBJ1-1	TRBV29-1	CSVEVAGKGDTEAFF
17	TRBJ2-3	TRBV4-1	CASSQVPIAGGGDTQYF
17	TRBJ1-1	TRBV15	CATSPGQGVPLDTEAFF
11	TRBJ2-3	TRBV5-1	CASSFGDTQYF
16	TRBJ1-3	TRBV6-5	CASSLGQYGSGNTIYF
15	TRBJ2-7	TRBV2	CASSEGTPVYNEQYF
12	TRBJ2-7	TRBV11-1	CASSAYYYEQYF
18	TRBJ2-1	TRBV5-4	CASSLLLAGGPRYNEQFF
11	TRBJ1-2	TRBV30	CAWETPYGYTF
13	TRBJ2-7	TRBV11-3	CASSSTSSYEQYF
14	TRBJ2-2	TRBV28	CASSWDRAGGELFF
15	TRBJ2-5	TRBV18	CASSPPTGVQETQYF
19	TRBJ2-3	TRBV5-1	CASKIEPLAGGPYTDTQYF
17	TRBJ1-2	TRBV5-1	CASSLVTGKKHLYGYTF
12	TRBJ2-5	TRBV7-9	CASSQDLETQYF
13	TRBJ2-7	TRBV9	CASSGGTSYEQYF
14	TRBJ1-2	TRBV9	CASSVSGANYGYTF
15	TRBJ2-7	TRBV4-1	CASSQGYLTGYEQYF
13	TRBJ2-7	TRBV6-1	CASSDGSSYEQYF
13	TRBJ2-7	TRBV7-2	CASSFGASYEQYF
15	TRBJ2-1	TRBV4-1	CASSQRVGVYNEQFF
16	TRBJ1-2	TRBV5-6	CASSLARGAQGYGYTF
13	TRBJ2-5	TRBV6-6	CASGLAIQETQYF
15	TRBJ2-1	TRBV5-1	CASSLRGLAGGQQFF
12	TRBJ1-4	TRBV7-6	CVAGGLDEKLFF
18	TRBJ2-7	TRBV28	CASSFYMVGAQPNYEQYF
13	TRBJ2-7	TRBV18	CASSQQGAGEQYF
16	TRBJ2-3	TRBV7-9	CASSSEGTTPVDTQYF
13	TRBJ1-1	TRBV2	CASSAGVNTEAFF
13	TRBJ2-7	TRBV7-9	CASGTGNPYEQYF
13	TRBJ1-5	TRBV6-1	CASRTGARQPQHF
15	TRBJ2-1	TRBV4-1	CASSQERVSYNEQFF
15	TRBJ2-3	TRBV4-1	CASSQDWGAADTQYF
17	TRBJ2-1	TRBV10-1	CASSEELAGGAYNEQFF
15	TRBJ2-1	TRBV5-4	CASSLLGRVYNEQFF
16	TRBJ2-1	TRBV5-6	CASSNSSGPKGDEQFF
19	TRBJ2-7	TRBV7-2	CASSLGFERLAGGWYEQHF
15	TRBJ2-1	TRBV7-9	CASSLDGSSYNEQFF
16	TRBJ2-1	TRBV5-4	CASNIFSGQSYNEQFF
14	TRBJ2-7	TRBV11-2	CASSLWPGEGEQYF
12	TRBJ1-5	TRBV7-9	CASSLGGQPQHF
12	TRBJ1-1	TRBV30	CAWSTGQNEAFF
14	TRBJ2-7	TRBV4-1	CASSPLAGIYEQYF